This TCR beta chain was captured in a study of blood T cells in healthy people across ages. Alongside a J-beta primer mix, a sample-barcoded 5' primer served in a second PCR lasting 7 to 11 cycles. TCRdb reanalysed the 5' RACE reads using MiXCR and keeps one entry per CDR3 protein. There are fewer than 800,000 distinct CDR3 sequences in the sample; 32% occur only once, and 15% lies in the top ten. The CDR3 loop spans 16 amino acids. CDR1 and CDR2 (germline): SGHTA, FQGNSA. The TCR comes from a woman of 80 years or more in good health. The sequencing sample was made of blood. The chain joins TRBV7-2 to TRBJ2-5; 8 bases agree with TRBD1. The closer fit of TRBJ2-7 to the DNA end suggests the J call may be wrong. Here the CDR3 DNA reads TGTGCCAGCAGCTTAGACATTGCAGGGGGCTTTTACGAGCAGTACTTC. It specifies CASSLDIAGGFYEQYF.